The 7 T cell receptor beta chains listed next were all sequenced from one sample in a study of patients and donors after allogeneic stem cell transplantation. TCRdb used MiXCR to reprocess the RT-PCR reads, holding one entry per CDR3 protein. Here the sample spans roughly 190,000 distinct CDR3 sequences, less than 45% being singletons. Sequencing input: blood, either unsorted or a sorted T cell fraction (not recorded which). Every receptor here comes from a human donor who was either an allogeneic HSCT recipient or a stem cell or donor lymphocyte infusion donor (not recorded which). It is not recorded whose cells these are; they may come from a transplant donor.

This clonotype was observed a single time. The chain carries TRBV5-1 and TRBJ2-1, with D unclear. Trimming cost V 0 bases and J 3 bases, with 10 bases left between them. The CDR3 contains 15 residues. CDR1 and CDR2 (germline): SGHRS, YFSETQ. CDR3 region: CASSLENSYYNEQFF. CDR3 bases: TGCGCCAGCAGCTTGGAGAATAGCTACTACAATGAGCAGTTCTTC. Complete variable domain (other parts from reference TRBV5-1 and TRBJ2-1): KAGVTQTPRYLIKTRGQQVTLSCSPISGHRSVSWYQQTPGQGLQFLFEYFSETQRNKGNFPGRFSGRQFSNSRSEMNVSTLELGDSALYLCASSLENSYYNEQFFGPGTRLTVL.

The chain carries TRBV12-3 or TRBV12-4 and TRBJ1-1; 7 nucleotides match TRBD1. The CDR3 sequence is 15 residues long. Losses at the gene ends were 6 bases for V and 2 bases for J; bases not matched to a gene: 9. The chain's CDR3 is CASSLGDRANTEAFF. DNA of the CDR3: TGTGCCAGCAGCCTAGGGGACAGAGCTAACACTGAAGCTTTCTTT.

CDR3: CASSSQGGRGNQPQHF. In nucleotides, the CDR3 is TGTGCCAGCAGCTCCCAAGGGGGGAGGGGGAATCAGCCCCAGCATTTT. The rearrangement links TRBV7-2 to TRBJ1-5, with a tentative D call TRBD1 (6 bases). The ends were cut back, 4 bases at V and 4 bases at J, with 17 bases in the middle. Per the germline V gene, CDR1 is SGHTA and CDR2 is FQGNSA. CDR3 length: 16 amino acids.

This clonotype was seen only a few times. CDR3 sequence reads: CASQVYGGALDNEQFF. The CDR3 DNA reads TGTGCCAGTCAAGTTTATGGGGGCGCATTGGACAATGAGCAGTTCTTC. The chain recombines TRBV12-3 or TRBV12-4 with TRBJ2-1; TRBD1 is a possible D gene (6 bases). V was pared by 9 bases and J by 5 bases, with 23 bases between. This CDR3 is 16 amino acids long.

The CDR3 DNA reads TGTGCCAGTTGTCAGGAGAACACTGAAGCTTTCTTT. Translation gives CASCQENTEAFF. J is TRBJ1-1 and V is TRBV19, with D hard to call. The CDR3 covers 12 residues. Germline V gene data show CDR1 as LNHDA and CDR2 as SQIVND (reference sequence). Trimming shortened V by 8 bases and J by 1 base, and 8 bases separated the two germline ends.

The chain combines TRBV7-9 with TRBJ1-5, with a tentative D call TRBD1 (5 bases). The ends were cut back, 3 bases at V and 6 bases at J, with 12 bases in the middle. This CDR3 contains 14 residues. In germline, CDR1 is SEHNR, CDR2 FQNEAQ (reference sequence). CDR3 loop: CASSFPGRGQPQHF. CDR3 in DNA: TGTGCCAGCAGCTTTCCAGGGCGCGGTCAGCCCCAGCATTTT.

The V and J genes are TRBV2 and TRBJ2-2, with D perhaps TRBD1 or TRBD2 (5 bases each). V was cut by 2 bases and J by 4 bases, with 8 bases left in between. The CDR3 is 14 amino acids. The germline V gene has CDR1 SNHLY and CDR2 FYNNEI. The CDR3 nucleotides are TGTGCCAGCAGTGAAAGGGGACCCACCGGGGAGCTGTTTTTT. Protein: CASSERGPTGELFF.